Below are 26 T cell receptor beta chains sequenced from a single sample in a study of cytomegalovirus exposure and HLA in healthy donors. In the PCR, 60 Vbeta and 13 Jbeta primers were used. Some clones are missing from TCRdb's copy, which holds only in-frame ones; the method was immunoSEQ multiplex PCR. The sample includes 150,000 to 200,000 clones, about 79% of them seen just once. Material for sequencing was PBMCs. These receptors all come from a woman aged 50 to 65 in good health and CMV-seropositive.

Notes on this clone: Mismatch with germline at one junction end may stem from a read error. The rearrangement joins TRBV7-9 to TRBJ2-4; weak D call: TRBD2 (5 bases). CDR1 is SEHNR, CDR2 FQNEAQ, per germline (reference sequence). The CDR3 length is 12 residues. This CDR3 reads CSSSLARNIQYF. In DNA, the CDR3 is TGTTCCAGCAGCTTAGCGCGGAACATTCAGTACTTC.

This chain connects TRBV27 to TRBJ1-3; 7 bases are a match to TRBD1. Germline loops: CDR1 MNHEY, CDR2 SMNVEV (reference sequence). J gave up 0 bases and V 8 bases, and 7 bases lay outside the gene matches. The CDR3 spans 15 residues. CDR3 amino acids: CASQNHRGSGNTIYF. The CDR3 region has the DNA TGTGCCAGCCAAAACCACAGGGGCTCTGGAAACACCATATATTTT.

CDR3 region: CASSLIGADSSIYF. The CDR3 DNA follows: TGTGCCAGCAGCCTGATTGGTGCGGATAGCTCCATATATTTT. The V gene is TRBV7-8, the J gene TRBJ1-3; D is unresolved. The V and J ends lost 5 bases and 11 bases respectively, with 19 bases between them. The germline V gene encodes CDR1 SGHVS and CDR2 FQNEAQ. The CDR3 covers 14 residues. Looking up the rest from reference TRBV7-8 and TRBJ1-3 gives the full variable domain: GAGVSQSPRYKVAKRGQDVALRCDPISGHVSLFWYQQALGQGPEFLTYFQNEAQLDKSGLPSDRFFAERPEGSVSTLKIQRTQQEDSAVYLCASSLIGADSSIYFGEGSWLTVV.

The chain couples TRBV5-6 to TRBJ1-2; D unclear. V lost 2 bases to trimming and J lost 7 bases, with 6 bases between them. Germline CDR1 reads SGHDT; CDR2 reads YYEEEE. The CDR3 totals 11 residues. The CDR3 DNA reads TGTGCCAGCAGCTTTCTGAGTGGCTACACCTTC. The encoded protein is CASSFLSGYTF.

J is TRBJ1-2 and V is TRBV27; D not certain. V lost 0 bases to trimming and J lost 4 bases, with 12 bases between them. CDR3 size: 15 residues. From germline, CDR1 is MNHEY and CDR2 SMNVEV (reference sequence). CDR3 loop: CASSLSLTIGYGYTF. CDR3 coding DNA: TGTGCCAGCAGTTTATCGTTGACAATAGGCTATGGCTACACCTTC.

This clone showed up just once. This rearrangement joins TRBV27 to TRBJ2-7; D gene unclear. Trimming cost V 8 bases and J 7 bases, with 12 bases left between them. There are 11 residues in the CDR3. Germline CDR1 is MNHEY and CDR2 is SMNVEV (reference sequence). CDR3 amino acids: CASGHLREQYF. The CDR3 DNA reads TGTGCCAGCGGCCACTTGAGGGAGCAGTACTTC.

The rearrangement joins TRBV6-5 to TRBJ2-4; D call uncertain. V lost 0 bases and J lost 11, with 11 bases in between. The germline gives CDR1 MNHEY, CDR2 SVGAGI. The CDR3 is 13 residues long. Here the CDR3 reads CASSYSRKHLQYF. The CDR3 DNA sequence: TGTGCCAGCAGTTACTCGAGGAAGCACCTTCAGTACTTC.

The rearrangement links TRBV6-6 to TRBJ2-2, with a possible D match to TRBD1 (7 bases). The CDR3 has 15 amino acids. Germline V gene data show CDR1 as MNHNY and CDR2 as SVGAGI (reference sequence). Between the trimmed V and J ends, which lost 4 bases and 6 bases, there was a span of 15 bases. The CDR3 here is CASSFNRGGAGELFF. The DNA for the CDR3 is TGTGCCAGCAGTTTTAACAGGGGAGGCGCCGGGGAGCTGTTTTTT.

V is TRBV9 and J is TRBJ1-4, with D hard to call. From germline, CDR1 is SGDLS and CDR2 YYNGEE. The V end lost 1 base, the J end lost 0 bases, and 10 bases lay between the germline ends. This CDR3 contains 16 residues. In DNA form, the CDR3 reads TGTGCCAGCAGCGTAAGTAGCGGAGCAACTAATGAAAAACTGTTTTTT. Translating it yields CASSVSSGATNEKLFF.

There are a few counts of this clone. V usage is TRBV9 and J usage is TRBJ2-5; 10 bases match TRBD1. Germline-derived CDR1 and CDR2 are SGDLS and YYNGEE. The ends lost 3 bases at V and 5 bases at J; junction bases unmatched: 4. CDR3 length: 14 residues. CDR3 in amino acids: CASSAGTGVETQYF. The CDR3 nucleotides are TGTGCCAGCAGCGCCGGGACAGGGGTTGAGACCCAGTACTTC.

V gene TRBV4-2 combines with J gene TRBJ2-1; TRBD2 matches at 9 bases. CDR3 length: 16 residues. Germline V gene sequence: CDR1 LGHNA, CDR2 YNFKEQ. J lost 3 bases, V lost 1 base, and 4 bases had no gene match. As DNA, the CDR3 is TGTGCCAGCAGCCAAGGGGATAGCGGGGGCTACAATGAGCAGTTCTTC. It is translated as CASSQGDSGGYNEQFF.

The gene calls are TRBV6-1 and TRBJ2-7; 10 positions agree with TRBD1. Germline assignment: CDR1 MNHNS and CDR2 SASEGT. The CDR3 is 15 amino acids. V shed 6 bases and J 2 bases; nucleotides not matched to a gene: 7. CDR3: CASREGQGRTYEQYF. The CDR3 nucleotides read TGTGCCAGCAGAGAGGGACAGGGGCGAACCTACGAGCAGTACTTC.

The rearrangement joins TRBV28 to TRBJ1-6; TRBD1 agrees at 9 bases. This CDR3 has 14 amino acids. The trim removed 2 bases at V and 8 bases at J, leaving 1 base unmatched. CDR1 is MDHEN and CDR2 is SYDVKM in the germline V gene. The CDR3 loop reads CASSLGTGYSPLHF. The CDR3 region has the DNA TGTGCCAGCAGTTTAGGGACAGGGTATTCACCCCTCCACTTT.

The rearrangement links TRBV27 to TRBJ2-1, with 13 bases fitting TRBD2. V was clipped by 8 bases and J by 7 bases; unmatched bases: 5. Germline CDR1 reads MNHEY; CDR2 reads SMNVEV (reference sequence). The CDR3 sequence is 14 residues long. DNA for the CDR3: TGTGCCAGCCGTCCGGGACTAGCGGGGAATGAGCAGTTCTTC. Translation: CASRPGLAGNEQFF.

The chain is built from TRBV19 and TRBJ2-1, with a possible D match to TRBD1 (5 bases). The CDR3 has 15 amino acids. Trimming removed 3 bases from V and 5 bases from J, with 14 bases in between. CDR1 is LNHDA, CDR2 SQIVND, per germline (reference sequence). The CDR3 coding sequence is TGTGCCAGTAGTATCGACAGTAACGCCGACAATGAGCAGTTCTTC. The encoded protein is CASSIDSNADNEQFF.

This chain links TRBV5-6 with TRBJ1-2; D gene ambiguous. In germline, CDR1 is SGHDT, CDR2 YYEEEE. Trimming took 0 bases from V and 0 from J, leaving 9 bases between them. The CDR3 is 15 amino acids. CDR3 protein: CASSLGRLANYGYTF. The CDR3 region has the DNA TGTGCCAGCAGCTTGGGGAGGTTAGCTAACTATGGCTACACCTTC.

The gene calls are TRBV9 and TRBJ1-6, with 10 bases fitting TRBD1. The CDR3 loop spans 14 amino acids. From germline, CDR1 is SGDLS and CDR2 YYNGEE. The V segment lost 4 bases and the J segment 10 bases; nucleotides outside the gene matches: 5. The DNA for the CDR3 is TGTGCCAGCAGCCTTGGGACAGGGGACTCACCCCTCCACTTT. Its protein product is CASSLGTGDSPLHF.

This rearrangement joins TRBV2 to TRBJ2-1; D is possibly TRBD2 (7 bases). The CDR3 runs 14 residues. V was trimmed by 7 bases and J by 4 bases, leaving 14 bases between them. Germline values: CDR1 SNHLY, CDR2 FYNNEI. The CDR3 sequence: CASTLQGGYNEQFF. In nucleotides, the CDR3 is TGTGCCAGCACCTTACAGGGAGGGTACAATGAGCAGTTCTTC.

The chain couples TRBV7-9 to TRBJ1-1, with D possibly being TRBD1 (6 bases). Germline V gives CDR1 SEHNR, CDR2 FQNEAQ (reference sequence). The CDR3 is made up of 14 amino acids. V was trimmed by 6 bases and J by 4 bases, leaving 15 bases between them. For the CDR3, the DNA is TGTGCCAGCAGTTCGTCGCCAGGGGCCACTGAAGCTTTCTTT. Its protein product is CASSSSPGATEAFF.

The chain recombines TRBV6-5 with TRBJ2-5; 9 bases map to TRBD1. From germline, CDR1 is MNHEY and CDR2 SVGAGI. With 6 bases clipped from V and 2 bases from J, the junction kept 7 bases outside the gene matches. CDR3 length: 15 residues. The CDR3 is CASSYGQGTQETQYF. CDR3 nucleotide sequence: TGTGCCAGCAGCTACGGACAGGGGACTCAAGAGACCCAGTACTTC.

The chain combines TRBV2 with TRBJ1-1, with 9 bases lining up with TRBD1. Germline CDR1 is SNHLY and CDR2 is FYNNEI. The CDR3 extends over 15 amino acids. Trimming cost V 5 bases and J 0 bases; bases outside gene matches: 4. CDR3 sequence reads: CASSSGQGLNTEAFF. The CDR3 region has the DNA TGTGCCAGCAGTTCGGGACAGGGACTGAACACTGAAGCTTTCTTT.

The chain combines TRBV7-2 with TRBJ2-3; 11 positions agree with TRBD2. Germline CDR1 reads SGHTA; CDR2 reads FQGNSA. The V segment lost 7 bases and the J segment 6 bases; nucleotides outside the gene matches: 9. This CDR3 has 15 amino acids. For the CDR3, the DNA is TGTGCCAGCACCCAATTAGCGGGGGGGCCGGATACGCAGTATTTT. Encoded protein: CASTQLAGGPDTQYF.

This clone showed up just a few times. V and J are TRBV18 and TRBJ2-6; 11 bases map to TRBD1. The CDR3 sequence is 19 residues long. Germline V gene data show CDR1 as KGHSH and CDR2 as LQKENI. The ends lost 2 bases at V and 2 bases at J; junction bases unmatched: 8. The CDR3 nucleotides are TGTGCCAGCTCACCAATACGGGACAGGGGGGGCGCTGGGGCCAACGTCCTGACTTTC. Translated: CASSPIRDRGGAGANVLTF. Full variable domain (outside the CDR3, taken from reference TRBV18 and TRBJ2-6): NAGVMQNPRHLVRRRGQEARLRCSPMKGHSHVYWYRQLPEEGLKFMVYLQKENIIDESGMPKERFSAEFPKEGPSILRIQQVVRGDSAAYFCASSPIRDRGGAGANVLTFGAGSRLTVL.

This sequence joins TRBV7-9 and TRBJ2-3; D gene uncertain. Between the trimmed V and J ends, which lost 2 bases and 6 bases, there was a span of 9 bases. This CDR3 is 13 amino acids long. Germline CDR1 is SEHNR and CDR2 is FQNEAQ (reference sequence). CDR3 amino acids: CASSLSGFDTQYF. The DNA of the CDR3 is TGTGCCAGCAGCTTATCAGGATTTGATACGCAGTATTTT.

The chain joins TRBV4-3 to TRBJ2-2; 7 nucleotides agree with TRBD2. V dropped 5 bases and J dropped 7; count of bases not matched to a gene: 16. CDR3 length: 17 residues. Germline V gene lookup returns CDR1 LGHNA and CDR2 YSLEER. The CDR3 DNA is TGCGCCAGCAGCTATAACCTCGGGCTAGCGGCGGTCGGGGAGCTGTTTTTT. This sequence encodes CASSYNLGLAAVGELFF.

The chain links TRBV27 to TRBJ2-1; 8 positions agree with TRBD1. The ends lost 4 bases at V and 2 bases at J; junction bases unmatched: 10. Germline-derived CDR1 and CDR2 are MNHEY and SMNVEV (reference sequence). The CDR3 contains 17 residues. The CDR3 DNA is TGTGCCAGCAGTTCCGGGGCGCGACAGGGGACCTACAATGAGCAGTTCTTC. This translates into CASSSGARQGTYNEQFF.